This TCR beta chain stems from a study of blood T cell repertoires in COVID-19. Study-level background: Material from acute and convalescent COVID-19 was sourced from the United States, Italy and Spain. In each case, the material was cDNA or gDNA derived from T cells, B-cell-depleted T cells, or PBMCs.

Original processing notes: Reference gene primer amplification gave nucleated cell count estimates. Generated by immunoSEQ multiplex PCR, the TCRdb table keeps only in-frame clones and is missing some. V and J calls and clone size follow that table, whereas D and trimming were derived from the DNA. Of tens of thousands of clones listed, 80% are singletons. Per the germline V gene, CDR1 is KGHSH and CDR2 is LQKENI. CDR3 length equals 14 residues. The J segment lost 7 bases and the V segment lost 6 bases, leaving 6 bases of the junction unmatched. The sequenced sample was peripheral blood. The source is a man between 60 and 75 years old with active or convalescent COVID-19. This rearrangement joins TRBV18 to TRBJ1-1, with 12 bases that match TRBD1. In nucleotides, the CDR3 is TGTGCCAGCTCTCGGGACAGGGGGCGGGGTGAAGCTTTCTTT. This translates into CASSRDRGRGEAFF.